Listed here are 10 T cell receptor beta chains from one sample, sequenced in a study of post-analysis software for immune sequencing data. Study-level results: Compared with controls, patients had more of five or six TRBV segments, including TRBV5-6, TRBV5-1 and TRBV20-1.

No cognate antigen is known for these TCRs. Unique-molecular-identifier-tagged TCR beta cDNA libraries were used. Via MiXCR, TCRdb re-called the PCR reads, giving one row per CDR3 protein. The repertoire holds around 200,000 distinct CDR3 sequences, with over 25% as singletons. The specimen sequenced was blood. These receptors came from a girl aged 2-17 years with multiple sclerosis.

The rearrangement joins TRBV30 to TRBJ2-2; D not certain. Germline V gives CDR1 GTSNPN, CDR2 SVGIG (reference sequence). This CDR3 region has 11 residues. V shed 6 bases and J shed 6 bases, with 8 bases lying between them. CDR3 bases: TGTGCCTGTCCCAGGTCCGGGGAGCTGTTTTTT. It encodes CACPRSGELFF.

The genes are TRBV28 and TRBJ1-5; D unclear. CDR1 MDHEN and CDR2 SYDVKM come from the germline V gene. V was clipped by 10 bases and J by 3 bases, with 16 bases between them. There are 14 residues in the CDR3. The CDR3 sequence: CAIVSGKINQPQHF. CDR3 bases: TGTGCCATAGTCTCCGGGAAGATCAATCAGCCCCAGCATTTT.

Many counts were recorded for this clonotype. The rearrangement joins TRBV5-1 to TRBJ2-7; no firm D call. Trimming took off 0 bases at V and 0 bases at J, with 10 bases between the two ends. Germline V CDR1 and CDR2: SGHRS, YFSETQ. The CDR3 is made up of 15 amino acids. For the CDR3, the DNA is TGCGCCAGCAGCTTGGAAACAGCTAGCTCCTACGAGCAGTACTTC. Translating it yields CASSLETASSYEQYF.

The sample holds many counts of this clonotype. The chain has TRBV3-1 and TRBJ2-5; 10 bases are shared with TRBD2. Germline CDR1 reads LGHDT; CDR2 reads YNNKEL (reference sequence). The CDR3 covers 16 residues. The trim removed 4 bases at V and 4 bases at J, leaving 9 bases unmatched. CDR3 nucleotides: TGTGCCAGCAGCCCTCCTAGCGGGAGTGTGGTAGAGACCCAGTACTTC. It codes for CASSPPSGSVVETQYF.

A word on this clonotype: One junction end does not reproduce the germline sequence, and a read error may be involved. The genes are TRBV20-1 and TRBJ1-6; tentative D call: TRBD1 (5 bases). Looked up from germline, CDR1 is DFQATT and CDR2 is SNEGSKA (reference sequence). There are 14 residues in the CDR3. The CDR3, as DNA: TGCAGTACTAGAGAGGGGCAGGGTAATTCACCCCTCCACTTT. Its translation is CSTREGQGNSPLHF.

This clonotype was counted many times. One end of the junction does not line up with germline, which may come from a read error. The chain employs TRBV5-1 and TRBJ1-5; no clear D gene. The CDR3 sequence is 13 residues long. Germline CDR1 is SGHRS and CDR2 is YFSETQ. CDR3 region: CASSLVGNQPQHF. The CDR3 DNA reads TGTGCCAGCAGTCTTGTAGGCAATCAGCCCCAGCATTTT.

The chain carries TRBV30 and TRBJ1-5; TRBD1 aligns across 8 bases. The CDR3 runs to 15 residues. Losses at the gene ends were 2 bases for V and 0 bases for J; bases not matched to a gene: 3. The germline gives CDR1 GTSNPN, CDR2 SVGIG (reference sequence). CDR3 amino acids: CAWSRQGISNQPQHF. In nucleotides, the CDR3 is TGTGCCTGGAGTCGACAGGGGATTAGCAATCAGCCCCAGCATTTT. Together with reference TRBV30 and TRBJ1-5, the CDR3 gives the full variable domain: SQTIHQWPATLVQPVGSPLSLECTVEGTSNPNLYWYRQAAGRGLQLLFYSVGIGQISSEVPQNLSASRPQDRQFILSSKKLLLSDSGFYLCAWSRQGISNQPQHFGDGTRLSIL.

About this clonotype: A junction boundary mismatches the germline segment, possibly from a read error. The chain carries TRBV7-2 and TRBJ1-2, with D unclear. Germline V lookup: CDR1 SGHTA, CDR2 FQGNSA. The CDR3 extends over 15 amino acids. CDR3 residues: CASSLGLRANYGFTF. The DNA for the CDR3 is TGTGCCAGCAGCTTAGGGCTGAGAGCTAACTATGGCTTCACCTTC.

The chain is built from TRBV7-9 and TRBJ2-3; TRBD2 might be the D (5 bases). This CDR3 is 14 amino acids long. Trimming took 5 bases from V and 0 from J, leaving 9 bases between them. CDR1 SEHNR and CDR2 FQNEAQ come from the germline V gene (reference sequence). For the CDR3, the DNA is TGTGCCAGCAGCGAGCGGACTAGCACAGATACGCAGTATTTT. This translates into CASSERTSTDTQYF.

This chain joins TRBV12-3 or TRBV12-4 and TRBJ2-2; possibly TRBD1 for D (5 bases). Trimming removed 4 bases at V and 6 bases at J, with 15 bases between. CDR3 size: 15 residues. CDR3 region: CASSWAGQGAGELFF. The CDR3 coding sequence is TGTGCCAGCAGTTGGGCTGGGCAGGGCGCCGGGGAGCTGTTTTTT.